This is a list of T cell receptor beta chains from one sample in a study of response to subunit inactivated influenza vaccine. TCRdb processed the RT-PCR reads anew with MiXCR; each CDR3 protein has one entry. The sample comprises around 850,000 distinct CDR3 sequences, roughly 18% of which are singletons, and 11% rests with the top ten. This sample comprised PBMCs from blood, obtained around 5 days after vaccination. Receptor source: a man aged 50 to 60 who received an inactivated influenza vaccine. Each CDR3 is given with its conserved first and last residue. A D gene is named only where the DNA matches it firmly.

d_call	v_call	j_call	cdr3_aa
NA	TRBV29-1	TRBJ2-7	CSVATGKFYEQYF
NA	TRBV7-9	TRBJ1-5	CASSSAGGAQPQHF
TRBD2	TRBV6-5	TRBJ2-1	CASSYSRTSVTYNEQFF
NA	TRBV10-3	TRBJ1-1	CAITEGWGNTEAFF
NA	TRBV20-1	TRBJ1-2	CSARVIQDGYTF
TRBD1	TRBV12-3/TRBV12-4	TRBJ2-2	CASSRDRGNSGELFF
TRBD2	TRBV7-9	TRBJ2-7	CASSQLGGGSYEQYF
NA	TRBV4-3	TRBJ1-4	CASSQDRVLNEKLFF
NA	TRBV12-3/TRBV12-4	TRBJ2-1	CASSLGLGEQFF
NA	TRBV6-5	TRBJ1-1	CASSWARNTEAFF
NA	TRBV5-1	TRBJ1-1	CASSLYSSMNTEAFF
TRBD2	TRBV20-1	TRBJ2-1	CSARDLSGSSYNEQFF
TRBD1	TRBV7-2	TRBJ2-4	CASSPQGWTKNIQYF
NA	TRBV29-1	TRBJ1-2	CSVYEDGYTF
TRBD1	TRBV20-1	TRBJ2-3	CSAATVRGWRDTQYF
NA	TRBV11-2	TRBJ2-7	CASSLLGDLYEQYF
TRBD2	TRBV10-3	TRBJ2-7	CAIRREGSYEQYF
TRBD1	TRBV5-1	TRBJ2-4	CASSLARTGTDLLAKNIQYF
NA	TRBV20-1	TRBJ2-3	CSALGEFVDTQYF
NA	TRBV20-1	TRBJ1-2	CSASTEDYGYTF
NA	TRBV20-1	TRBJ2-3	CSAPGQLTDTQYF